This TCR beta chain was captured in a study of CXCR3-negative and CXCR3-positive naive CD8 T cells. Via 5' RACE with UMI labels, TRB cDNA libraries were prepared. Using the 5' RACE reads, TCRdb records one entry per CDR3 protein without DNA. This table lists approximately 70,000 distinct CDR3 sequences. CDR1 and CDR2 from the germline V gene are MNHEY and SMNVEV (reference sequence). The CDR3 contains 16 residues. Source material: naive CXCR3- CD8+ T cells from blood. The sample's subset: CD45RO-CCR7+CD27+CD95- naive CD8+ T cells lacking CXCR3 (TNR3-). The chain uses TRBV27 and TRBJ2-7; the TRBD1 assignment by TCRdb is unverifiable without DNA. This TCR was sampled from a human donor in good health. Some clones in this sample may be carry-over from other donors' samples. CDR3: CASSLRTGGMSYEQYF.